The 5 T cell receptor beta chains below were found in one sample sequenced in a study of blood T cell repertoires in COVID-19. This table comes from immunoSEQ multiplex PCR, and its TCRdb copy is limited to in-frame clones, with some not included. The data hold more than 70,000 clones, with roughly 80% observed a single time. Sequenced: peripheral blood. These TCRs come from a human donor in a cohort sampled during active COVID-19.

The V gene is TRBV5-4, the J gene TRBJ1-3, with 9 bases fitting TRBD1. CDR1 is SGHNT, CDR2 YYREEE, per germline (reference sequence). The CDR3 runs 14 residues. The ends lost 4 bases at V and 4 bases at J; junction bases unmatched: 3. CDR3 coding DNA: TGTGCCAGCAGCCTACAGGGGGCAGGAAACACCATATATTTT. Translating gives CASSLQGAGNTIYF.

Only a few counts were recorded for this clone. The chain uses TRBV30 and TRBJ2-7, with 10 bases lining up with TRBD1. CDR3 length equals 14 residues. With 5 bases clipped from V and 5 bases from J, the junction kept 9 bases outside the gene matches. Germline-derived CDR1 and CDR2 are GTSNPN and SVGIG (reference sequence). CDR3 sequence reads: CAWSTGGIGNEQYF. The CDR3 DNA reads as TGTGCCTGGTCGACAGGGGGCATCGGGAACGAGCAGTACTTC.

The rearrangement uses TRBV2 and TRBJ1-2; possibly TRBD1 for D (5 bases). Trimming left V 6 bases short and J 0 bases short, with 11 bases between. The V gene's germline CDR1 is SNHLY and CDR2 FYNNEI. The CDR3 covers 14 residues. This CDR3 reads CASRAGLTNYGYTF. Here the CDR3 DNA reads TGTGCCAGCAGGGCGGGACTTACTAACTATGGCTACACCTTC. Drawing the rest from reference TRBV2 and TRBJ1-2, the complete variable domain is EPEVTQTPSHQVTQMGQEVILRCVPISNHLYFYWYRQILGQKVEFLVSFYNNEISEKSEIFDDQFSVERPDGSNFTLKIRSTKLEDSAMYFCASRAGLTNYGYTFGSGTRLTVV.

The chain joins TRBV11-1 to TRBJ2-7; D possibly corresponds to TRBD2 (5 bases). The length of the CDR3 is 16 residues. The ends were cut back, 1 base at V and 1 base at J, with 14 bases in the middle. CDR1 and CDR2 (germline): SGHAT, FQDESV (reference sequence). DNA for the CDR3: TGTGCCAGCAGCTTAGGTCCGGGGATTACGTCCTACGAGCAGTACTTC. Amino acid sequence: CASSLGPGITSYEQYF.

This clone has just a few counts. V is TRBV5-6 and J is TRBJ1-2; 7 bases match TRBD1. J gave up 2 bases and V 0 bases, and 7 bases lay outside the gene matches. The CDR3 loop spans 16 amino acids. Germline loops: CDR1 SGHDT, CDR2 YYEEEE. DNA of the CDR3: TGTGCCAGCAGCTTGGATAGCAGGGGGGCGAACTATGGCTACACCTTC. It specifies CASSLDSRGANYGYTF. The full variable domain, with the rest looked up from reference TRBV5-6 and TRBJ1-2, is DAGVTQSPTHLIKTRGQQVTLRCSPKSGHDTVSWYQQALGQGPQFIFQYYEEEERQRGNFPDRFSGHQFPNYSSELNVNALLLGDSALYLCASSLDSRGANYGYTFGSGTRLTVV.